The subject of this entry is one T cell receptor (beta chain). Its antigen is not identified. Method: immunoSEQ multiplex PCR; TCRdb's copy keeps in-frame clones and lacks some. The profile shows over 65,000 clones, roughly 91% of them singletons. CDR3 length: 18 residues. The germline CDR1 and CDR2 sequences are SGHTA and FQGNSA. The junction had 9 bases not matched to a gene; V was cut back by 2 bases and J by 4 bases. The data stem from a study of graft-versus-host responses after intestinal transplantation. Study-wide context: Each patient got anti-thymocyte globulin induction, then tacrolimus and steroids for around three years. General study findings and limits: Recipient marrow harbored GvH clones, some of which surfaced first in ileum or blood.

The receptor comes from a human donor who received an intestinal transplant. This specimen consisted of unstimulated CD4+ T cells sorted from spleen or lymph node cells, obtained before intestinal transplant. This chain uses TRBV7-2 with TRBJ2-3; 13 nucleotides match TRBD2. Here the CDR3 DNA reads TGTGCCAGCAGCTTAAGGGGGACTAGCGGGGCGGCGGCAGATACGCAGTATTTT. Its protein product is CASSLRGTSGAAADTQYF.